The 8 T cell receptor beta chains in this list originate from one sample, sequenced in a study of cytomegalovirus exposure and HLA in healthy donors. The PCR contained 60 Vbeta and 13 Jbeta primers. Sequencing used immunoSEQ multiplex PCR; TCRdb keeps in-frame clones, though not all of them. The sample has some 60,000 clones; 65% to 75% are singletons. The sequencing sample was made of PBMCs. Source of these receptors: a woman in her thirties in good health and CMV-seronegative.

The chain combines TRBV6-5 with TRBJ2-2; 7 nucleotides match TRBD2. The CDR3 is 15 amino acids. Germline trimming cut 0 bases from V and 4 bases from J; bases unmatched to any gene: 2. CDR1 is MNHEY, CDR2 SVGAGI, per germline. The DNA of the CDR3 is TGTGCCAGCAGTTACTCGCCGGGGGGCACCGGGGAGCTGTTTTTT. Residues: CASSYSPGGTGELFF.

The gene calls are TRBV27 and TRBJ2-1; possible D gene TRBD2, 6 bases. The CDR3 runs to 15 residues. Germline CDR1 MNHEY, CDR2 SMNVEV (reference sequence). Trimming pared 1 base from V and 15 bases from J, leaving 22 bases between. Written as DNA, the CDR3 is TGTGCCAGCAGTTTATTAAAAGCGGGTGAGATTCTTCCGTTCTTC. Its protein product is CASSLLKAGEILPFF.

The J gene is TRBJ2-2, the V gene TRBV5-5; no reliable D call. The CDR3 extends over 15 amino acids. CDR1 SGHKS and CDR2 YYEKEE come from the germline V gene (reference sequence). V gave up 2 bases and J gave up 4 bases, with 12 bases separating them. The CDR3 is CASSLGPSSTGELFF. The CDR3 nucleotides are TGTGCCAGCAGCTTAGGCCCCTCTAGCACCGGGGAGCTGTTTTTT.

The rearrangement uses TRBV13 and TRBJ2-5, with a possible D match to TRBD2 (6 bases). CDR3 length: 14 residues. Trimming cost V 5 bases and J 5 bases, with 15 bases left between them. Germline V CDR1 and CDR2: PRHDT, FYEKMQ (reference sequence). The CDR3 region is CASSEEGWWETQYF. DNA of the CDR3: TGTGCCAGCAGCGAGGAGGGCTGGTGGGAGACCCAGTACTTC. Full variable domain (outside the CDR3, taken from reference TRBV13 and TRBJ2-5): AAGVIQSPRHLIKEKRETATLKCYPIPRHDTVYWYQQGPGQDPQFLISFYEKMQSDKGSIPDRFSAQQFSDYHSELNMSSLELGDSALYFCASSEEGWWETQYFGPGTRLLVL.

The V and J genes are TRBV25-1 and TRBJ1-4, with D unclear. Looked up from germline, CDR1 is MGHDK and CDR2 is SYGVNS. Deletions cut 5 bases from V and 7 bases from J, with 20 bases between. This CDR3 contains 16 residues. The CDR3 loop is CASSRGDIRLGEKLFF. As DNA, the CDR3 is TGTGCCAGCAGTCGCGGGGATATTAGGTTAGGTGAAAAACTGTTTTTT.

The rearrangement uses TRBV29-1 and TRBJ2-3; D is perhaps TRBD2 (6 bases). The CDR3 runs to 15 residues. Germline CDR1 and CDR2: SQVTM and ANQGSEA. V lost 2 bases and J lost 0, with 12 bases in between. The CDR3 DNA reads as TGCAGCGTTGAAACCGGGACTGCTAGCACAGATACGCAGTATTTT. This codes for CSVETGTASTDTQYF.

V usage is TRBV5-1 and J usage is TRBJ2-1, with a tentative D call TRBD2 (6 bases). There are 21 residues in the CDR3. Germline V gives CDR1 SGHRS, CDR2 YFSETQ. Trimming removed 0 bases from V and 4 bases from J, with 29 bases in between. CDR3 sequence (DNA): TGCGCCAGCAGCTTGGGTACACCGGGACTTAGTTTAACCGACATTTACAATGAGCAGTTCTTC. Amino acid sequence: CASSLGTPGLSLTDIYNEQFF.

This clone occurred once. The gene calls are TRBV6-5 and TRBJ1-2; the match to TRBD1 covers 7 bases. Per germline, CDR1 MNHEY and CDR2 SVGAGI. J was trimmed by 8 bases and V by 0 bases; bases with no gene match: 6. This CDR3 region has 14 residues. CDR3 nucleotides: TGTGCCAGCAGTTACTCCGGAGGGGGCGCGGGCTACACCTTC. Translated, it gives CASSYSGGGAGYTF.